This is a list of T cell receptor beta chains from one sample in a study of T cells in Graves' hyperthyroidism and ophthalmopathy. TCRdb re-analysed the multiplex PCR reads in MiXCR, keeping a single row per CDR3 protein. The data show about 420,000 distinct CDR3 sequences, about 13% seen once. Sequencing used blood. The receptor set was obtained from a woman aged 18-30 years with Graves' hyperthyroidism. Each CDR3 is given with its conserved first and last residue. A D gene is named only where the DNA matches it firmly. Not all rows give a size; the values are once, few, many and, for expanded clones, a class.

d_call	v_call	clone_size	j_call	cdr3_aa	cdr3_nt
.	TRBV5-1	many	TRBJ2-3	CASSTGHHTDTQYF	TGCGCCAGCAGCACGGGACACCACACAGATACGCAGTATTTT
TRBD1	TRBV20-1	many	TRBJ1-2	CSAPDRGNYGYTF	TGCAGTGCTCCCGACAGGGGGAACTATGGCTACACCTTC
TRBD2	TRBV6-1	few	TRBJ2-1	CAGSVERGPSANEQFF	TGTGCCGGCAGTGTCGAGCGGGGGCCATCCGCCAATGAGCAGTTCTTC
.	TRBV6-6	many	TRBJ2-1	CASSYGPLGGNEQFF	TGTGCCAGCAGTTACGGGCCCCTCGGGGGTAATGAGCAGTTCTTC
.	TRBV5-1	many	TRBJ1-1	CASSLSAVNTEAFF	TGCGCCAGCAGCTTGAGCGCCGTGAACACTGAAGCTTTCTTT
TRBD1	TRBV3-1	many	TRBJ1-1	CASSSGQGGTEAFF	TGTGCCAGCAGCTCGGGACAGGGTGGCACTGAAGCTTTCTTT
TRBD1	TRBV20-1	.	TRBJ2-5	CSARVGQGLETQYF	TGCAGTGCTAGAGTGGGACAGGGCTTGGAGACCCAGTACTTC
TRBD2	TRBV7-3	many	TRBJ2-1	CASSLTTSGNEQFF	TGTGCCAGCAGCTTAACCACTAGCGGCAATGAGCAGTTCTTC
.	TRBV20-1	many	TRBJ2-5	CSGIAVRKTQYF	TGCAGCGGTATAGCGGTTCGGAAGACCCAGTACTTC
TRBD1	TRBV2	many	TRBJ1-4	CASRVFSGGSEKLFF	TGTGCCAGCAGGGTTTTCTCAGGGGGCAGTGAAAAACTGTTTTTT
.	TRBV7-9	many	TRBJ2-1	CASSLDYYGQFF	TGTGCCAGCAGCTTAGACTATTATGGGCAGTTCTTC
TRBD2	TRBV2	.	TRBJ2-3	CASSLQAGASTDTQYF	TGTGCCAGCAGCTTGCAAGCGGGAGCCTCCACAGATACGCAGTATTTT
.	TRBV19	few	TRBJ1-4	CASSPWDRKLFF	TGTGCCAGTAGTCCATGGGACCGAAAACTGTTTTTT
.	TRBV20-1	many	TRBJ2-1	CSARDWTVGGDEQFF	TGCAGTGCTAGAGATTGGACAGTGGGAGGCGATGAGCAGTTCTTC
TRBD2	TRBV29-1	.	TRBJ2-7	CSAGGLASEQYF	TGCAGCGCCGGGGGACTAGCAAGCGAGCAGTACTTC
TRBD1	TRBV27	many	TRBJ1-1	CASTVNRGSEAFF	TGTGCCAGCACCGTAAACAGGGGGTCTGAAGCTTTCTTT
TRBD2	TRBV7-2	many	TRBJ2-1	CASRAGLAGWDEQFF	TGTGCCAGCAGAGCGGGGCTAGCGGGATGGGATGAGCAGTTCTTC
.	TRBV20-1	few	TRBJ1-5	CSAKPRQARLGNQPQHF	TGCAGTGCCAAACCTAGACAGGCGAGGCTGGGCAATCAGCCCCAGCATTTT
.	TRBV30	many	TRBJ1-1	CAWSVRRNTEAFF	TGTGCCTGGAGTGTCAGGAGGAACACTGAAGCTTTCTTT
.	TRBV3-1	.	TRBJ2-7	CASSRGVNSYEQYF	TGTGCCAGCAGCCGCGGGGTTAACTCCTACGAGCAGTACTTC
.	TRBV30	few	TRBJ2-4	CAWSDREIAKNIQYF	TGTGCCTGGAGTGACAGAGAAATAGCCAAAAACATTCAGTACTTC
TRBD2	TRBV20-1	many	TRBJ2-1	CSPTGTSGHYNEQFF	TGCAGTCCTACGGGGACTAGCGGGCACTACAATGAGCAGTTCTTC
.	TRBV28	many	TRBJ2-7	CAITPGASYEQYF	TGTGCCATCACGCCAGGGGCGTCCTACGAGCAGTACTTC
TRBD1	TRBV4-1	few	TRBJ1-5	CASSPRDREYSNQPQHF	TGCGCCAGCAGCCCCCGGGACAGGGAGTATAGCAATCAGCCCCAGCATTTT
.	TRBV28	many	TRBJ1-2	CASSFSGANYGYTF	TGTGCCAGCAGTTTTTCGGGGGCCAACTATGGCTACACCTTC
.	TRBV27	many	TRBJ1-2	CASSQQGRYGYTF	TGTGCCAGCAGTCAACAGGGCCGGTATGGCTACACCTTC
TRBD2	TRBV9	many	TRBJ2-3	CASSVGSSGSLTDTQYF	TGTGCCAGCAGCGTAGGATCTAGCGGGAGCCTCACAGATACGCAGTATTTT
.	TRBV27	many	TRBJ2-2	CASSLRSVATGELFF	TGTGCCAGCAGTTTAAGGTCTGTTGCGACCGGGGAGCTGTTTTTT
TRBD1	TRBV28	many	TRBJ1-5	CASKTGQGFFQPQHF	TGTGCCAGCAAAACGGGACAGGGGTTTTTTCAGCCCCAGCATTTT
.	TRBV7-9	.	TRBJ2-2	CASSLPGSREIGELFF	TGTGCCAGCAGCCTACCCGGGAGTAGGGAGATCGGGGAGCTGTTTTTT
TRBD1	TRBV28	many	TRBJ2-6	CASSFRDRAPGANVLTF	TGTGCCAGCAGTTTTCGGGACAGGGCCCCTGGGGCCAACGTCCTGACTTTC
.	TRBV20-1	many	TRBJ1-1	CSAPTPTEAFF	TGCAGTGCGCCGACACCTACTGAAGCTTTCTTT
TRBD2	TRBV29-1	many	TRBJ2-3	CSVETSGLSTDTQYF	TGCAGCGTTGAGACTAGCGGGTTGAGCACAGATACGCAGTATTTT
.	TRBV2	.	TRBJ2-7	CASSGRRLSGEQYF	TGTGCCAGCAGTGGCCGCAGGCTTTCCGGCGAGCAGTACTTC
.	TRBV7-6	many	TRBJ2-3	CASSLTGRLLDTQYF	TGTGCCAGCAGCTTAACTGGGAGACTTCTGGATACGCAGTATTTT
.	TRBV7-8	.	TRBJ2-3	CASSLEVGGGHTQYF	TGTGCCAGCAGCTTAGAGGTGGGGGGCGGGCATACGCAGTATTTT
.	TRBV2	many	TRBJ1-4	CASSALSGVNEKLFF	TGTGCCAGCAGCGCCCTTTCCGGGGTAAATGAAAAACTGTTTTTT
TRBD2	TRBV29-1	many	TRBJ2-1	CSVDGSGIGKNEQFF	TGCAGCGTTGATGGTAGCGGGATAGGAAAGAATGAGCAGTTCTTC
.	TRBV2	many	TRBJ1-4	CASRWDIEEKLFF	TGTGCCAGCAGGTGGGACATCGAAGAAAAACTGTTTTTT
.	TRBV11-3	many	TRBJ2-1	CASSLDPTSTNEQFF	TGTGCCAGCAGCTTAGATCCTACTAGCACCAATGAGCAGTTCTTC
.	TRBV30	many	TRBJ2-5	CAWGGSETQYF	TGTGCCTGGGGGGGGTCAGAGACCCAGTACTTC
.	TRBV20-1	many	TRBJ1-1	CSAPGLKNTEAFF	TGCAGTGCCCCGGGACTTAAGAACACTGAAGCTTTCTTT
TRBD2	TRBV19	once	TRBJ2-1	CASSLAASSYNEQSF	TGTGCCAGTAGTCTAGCGGCGAGCTCCTACAATGAGCAGTCCTTC
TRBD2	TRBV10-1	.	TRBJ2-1	CASSASGRSNEQFF	TGCGCCAGCAGTGCGAGCGGGAGAAGCAATGAGCAGTTCTTC
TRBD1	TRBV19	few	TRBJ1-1	CASSISLQGYTEAFF	TGTGCCAGTAGTATATCGTTACAGGGGTACACTGAAGCTTTCTTT
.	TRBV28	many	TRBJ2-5	CASTSSVETQYF	TGTGCCAGTACTAGCAGCGTGGAGACCCAGTACTTC
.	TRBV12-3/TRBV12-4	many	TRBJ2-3	CASSLSPGESGTQYF	TGTGCCAGCAGTTTAAGCCCAGGGGAAAGTGGTACGCAGTATTTT
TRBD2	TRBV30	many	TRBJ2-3	CAWTSGRDTQYF	TGTGCCTGGACTAGCGGGAGAGATACGCAGTATTTT
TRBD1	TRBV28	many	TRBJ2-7	CASTVGQGAYEQYF	TGTGCCAGCACCGTCGGACAGGGCGCCTACGAGCAGTACTTC
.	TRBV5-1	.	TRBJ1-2	CASSSEVIGYGYTF	TGCGCCAGCAGCTCGGAAGTAATAGGGTATGGCTACACCTTC
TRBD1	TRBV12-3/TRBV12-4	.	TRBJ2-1	CASSFAGGGETQFF	TGTGCCAGCAGTTTTGCAGGGGGCGGAGAGACCCAGTTCTTC